This T cell receptor (beta chain) was sequenced during a study of blood T cells in healthy people across ages. Study-wide findings and caveats: Getting older went along with TCR beta diversity per million T cells dropping roughly linearly. There were more naive CD4+ cells and higher diversity in long-lived donors than in aged donors. Unsorted PBMCs ruled out conclusive naive versus antigen-experienced comparison.

With a J-beta primer mix and a sample-barcoded 5' primer, a second PCR ran 7 to 11 cycles. Unique molecular identifiers of 12 random nucleotides labeled each cDNA. From the 5' RACE reads, TCRdb called clonotypes with MiXCR, one entry per CDR3 protein. The sample lists roughly 790,000 distinct CDR3 sequences; 35% to 45% were seen once. Points on this clonotype: Its antigen is still unknown. Compared with germline, one end of the junction differs, possibly owing to a read error.

This CDR3 is 15 amino acids long. Germline V gene sequence: CDR1 SSHAT, CDR2 FNYEAQ (reference sequence). The chain uses TRBV7-7 and TRBJ2-7; 7 nucleotides agree with TRBD2. The source of this sequence is a woman aged 55-70 years in good health. Material for sequencing was blood. The CDR3 coding sequence is TGTGCTAGCAGCTCCTACCTAACGGGAGGCAATGAGCAGTACTTC. Its translation: CASSSYLTGGNEQYF.